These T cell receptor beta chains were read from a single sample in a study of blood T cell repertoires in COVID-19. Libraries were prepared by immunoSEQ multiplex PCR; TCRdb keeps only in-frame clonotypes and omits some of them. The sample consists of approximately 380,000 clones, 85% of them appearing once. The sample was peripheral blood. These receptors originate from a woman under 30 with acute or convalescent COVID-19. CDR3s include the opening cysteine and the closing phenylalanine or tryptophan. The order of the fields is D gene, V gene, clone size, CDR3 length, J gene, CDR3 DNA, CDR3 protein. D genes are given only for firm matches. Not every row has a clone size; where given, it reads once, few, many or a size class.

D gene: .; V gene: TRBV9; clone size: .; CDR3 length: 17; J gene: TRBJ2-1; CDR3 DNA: TGTGCCAGCAGCGTAGGATCGAGCGGCGAGATCTACAATGAGCAGTTCTTC; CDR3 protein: CASSVGSSGEIYNEQFF
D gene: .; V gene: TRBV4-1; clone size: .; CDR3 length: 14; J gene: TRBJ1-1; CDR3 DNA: TGCGCCAGCAGCCAAGATCAGGGGCGCACTGAAGCTTTCTTT; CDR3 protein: CASSQDQGRTEAFF
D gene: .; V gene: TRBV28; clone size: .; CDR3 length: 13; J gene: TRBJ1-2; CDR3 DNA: TGTGCCATTACCGCTGGGCCGGACTATGGCTACACCTTC; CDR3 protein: CAITAGPDYGYTF
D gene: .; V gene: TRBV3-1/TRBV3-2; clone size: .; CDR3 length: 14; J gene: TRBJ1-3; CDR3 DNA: TGTGCCAGCAGTCCAGGGGTCTCTGGAAACACCATATATTTT; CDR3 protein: CASSPGVSGNTIYF
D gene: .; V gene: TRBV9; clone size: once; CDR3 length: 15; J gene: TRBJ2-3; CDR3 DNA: TGTGCCAGCAGTCGGGGATACCTTCTCACAGATACGCAGTATTTT; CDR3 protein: CASSRGYLLTDTQYF
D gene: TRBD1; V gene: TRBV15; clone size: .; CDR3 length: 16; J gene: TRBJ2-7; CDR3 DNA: TGTGCCACCAGCTCTGGGGACGACAGGGCCCAGAACGAGCAGTACTTC; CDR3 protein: CATSSGDDRAQNEQYF
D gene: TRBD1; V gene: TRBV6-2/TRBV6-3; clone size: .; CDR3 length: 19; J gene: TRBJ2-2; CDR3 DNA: TGTGCCAGCAGTTACGGAGGTGGGAACAGGGGCCGCCCCCGCGGGGAGCTGTTTTTT; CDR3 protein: CASSYGGGNRGRPRGELFF
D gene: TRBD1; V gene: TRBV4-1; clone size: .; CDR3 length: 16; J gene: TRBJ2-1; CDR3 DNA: TGCGCCAGCAGCCTACCCGGGACAGGTTCCTACAATGAGCAGTTCTTC; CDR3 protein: CASSLPGTGSYNEQFF
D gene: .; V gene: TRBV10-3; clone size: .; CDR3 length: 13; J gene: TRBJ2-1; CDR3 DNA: TGTGCCATCAGTGAGCAAAGACTCAATGAGCAGTTCTTC; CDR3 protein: CAISEQRLNEQFF
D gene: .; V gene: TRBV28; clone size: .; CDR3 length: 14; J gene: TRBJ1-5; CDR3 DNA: TGTGCCAGCAGTTTAATCCATAGCAATCAGCCCCAGCATTTT; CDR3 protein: CASSLIHSNQPQHF